This T cell receptor (beta chain) was documented in a study of identical twins. On this clonotype: Its antigen is unidentified.

V was pared by 6 bases and J by 4 bases, with 23 bases of the junction left unmatched. CDR1 is MNHEY, CDR2 SVGEGT, per germline. The length of the CDR3 is 20 residues. Each cDNA held unique molecular identifiers, and template switching gave it a universal primer site. MiXCR was run by TCRdb on the 5' RACE reads, yielding one entry per CDR3 protein. The sample has approximately 600,000 distinct CDR3 sequences, more than 9% seen once; the top ten hold under 3%. Study-level results: Within twin pairs, the out-of-frame alpha sequences they shared showed excess low generation probability.

These same records also appear under a second study, on yellow fever vaccine responses in identical twins.

Source material: PBMCs. This chain connects TRBV6-2 or TRBV6-3 to TRBJ2-3; 9 bases line up with TRBD2. The source of this sequence is a woman younger than 35 in good health. In DNA form, the CDR3 reads TGTGCCAGCAGCCCTGGGGGAGTAGCGGGAGTGAGAATAGCCTCAGATACGCAGTATTTT. This translates into CASSPGGVAGVRIASDTQYF.